Listed here is a single T cell receptor beta chain. Its target is not known. This sequence may be a read error, since a much larger clone differs from it by one base. The record originates from a study of immune heterogeneity within non-small cell lung tumors. Study-level information: Histologically, a few tumors were squamous cell carcinomas and about 11 were non-squamous carcinomas. The remaining 1 tumor was not otherwise specified.

The CDR3 has 14 residues. The germline gives CDR1 SNHLY, CDR2 FYNNEI. Findings of the study overall: Tumor sites within a patient were found to share identical dominant CDR3 beta clonotypes, and site-unique high-frequency clones were also present.

It was a multiplex PCR that amplified TCR beta CDR3, with 32 V and 13 J primers. TCRdb re-derived calls from the multiplex PCR reads in MiXCR, one entry per CDR3 protein. The repertoire holds fewer than 25,000 distinct CDR3 sequences, with 28% as singletons. Template input, which was bulk tumor genomic DNA, totaled 600 ng per sample. Multiple biopsies spaced far apart were taken from each primary tumor during surgery. Surgery that was curative in intent was performed on patients with untreated, newly diagnosed non-small cell lung cancer. Patients with newly diagnosed non-small cell lung cancer who underwent surgery with curative intent served as donors.

The sequence came from a man in his forties with non-small cell lung cancer. The genes are TRBV2 and TRBJ2-7, with D possibly matching TRBD1 (5 bases). Sequencing was done on a sample of lung tumor tissue. The CDR3 nucleotides are TGTGCCAGCAGTGAAGGGGGCGCCGCCTACGAGAAGTACTTC. Its protein is CASSEGGAAYEKYF.